This T cell receptor beta chain appears in the sequencing data of a study of vaccination and CD4 T cells after COVID-19. Study-wide background: Median time from COVID diagnosis to post-COVID sampling was under 120 days (35 to 161). The cells were exposed to overlapping spike peptides originating from SARS-CoV-2, HCoV-NL63, HCoV-OC43 and HCoV-229E for stimulation.

The treatment is: approximately nine-day PBMC culture with coronavirus spike peptide pools or control peptides (ViraFEST assay). Sequencing of cultured CD4+ T cell DNA used the Oncomine TCR Beta short-read assay. TCRdb called the PCR reads again in MiXCR, with one record for every CDR3 protein. The repertoire holds more than 10,000 distinct CDR3 sequences, with 36% as singletons. This CDR3 region has 14 residues. Trimming cost V 1 base and J 4 bases, with 10 bases left between them. Study-wide results and limits: In convalescent patients, 304 of 307 vaccine-specific clones were mono-reactive for SARS-CoV-2 spike. Median reactive clonotypes, those recognizing SARS-CoV-2, rose from about 22 to 38, not significantly.

This clonotype was seen only a few times. The antigen is undetermined. The receptor was derived from a human donor with COVID-19. The chain is built from TRBV12-3 or TRBV12-4 and TRBJ2-5, with D uncertain. The sequencing sample was made of cultured CD4+ T cells from blood. The CDR3 DNA reads TGTGCCAGCAGTTTAGTCGCTCCTCGAGAGACCCAGTACTTC. Translating it yields CASSLVAPRETQYF.